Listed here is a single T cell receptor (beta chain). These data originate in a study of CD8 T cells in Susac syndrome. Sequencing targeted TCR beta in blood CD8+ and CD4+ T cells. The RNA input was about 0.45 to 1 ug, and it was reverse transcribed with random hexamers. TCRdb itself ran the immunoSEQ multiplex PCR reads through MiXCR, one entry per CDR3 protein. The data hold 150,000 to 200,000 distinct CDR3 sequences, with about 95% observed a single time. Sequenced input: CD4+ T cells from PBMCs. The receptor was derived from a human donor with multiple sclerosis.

The CDR3 here is CASSWTSGRDGTQYF. CDR3 in DNA: TGTGCCAGCAGCTGGACTAGCGGGAGGGATGGGACGCAGTATTTT. The chain uses TRBV7-9 and TRBJ2-3; 15 positions match TRBD2. CDR1 is SEHNR, CDR2 FQNEAQ, per germline (reference sequence). The CDR3 loop spans 15 amino acids. Losses at the gene ends were 4 bases for V and 9 bases for J; bases not matched to a gene: 5. The full variable domain, with the rest looked up from reference TRBV7-9 and TRBJ2-3, is DTGVSQNPRHKITKRGQNVTFRCDPISEHNRLYWYRQTLGQGPEFLTYFQNEAQLEKSRLLSDRFSAERPKGSFSTLEIQRTEQGDSAMYLCASSWTSGRDGTQYFGPGTRLTVL.